A selection of T cell receptor beta chains follows, all from one sample in a study of CXCR3-negative and CXCR3-positive naive CD8 T cells. From its re-call of the 5' RACE reads, TCRdb lists each CDR3 protein once, without DNA. In total, the table holds some 140,000 distinct CDR3 sequences. The sample comprised naive CXCR3+ CD8+ T cells from blood. The receptors derive from a human donor in good health. Some clones in this sample may be carry-over from other donors' samples. CDR3s include the opening cysteine and the closing phenylalanine or tryptophan.

CASSESRTSLSTGELFF TRBJ2-2 TRBV10-2
CATSGDVERETFQETQYF TRBJ2-5 TRBV15
CSVRILIQGAGELFF TRBJ2-2 TRBV29-1
CASSQEPGSLAYEQFF TRBJ2-1 TRBV4-1
CASSDDGRGAQYF TRBJ2-5 TRBV7-9
CASSYNPGQGLYEQYF TRBJ2-7 TRBV7-9
CSVEASGLGTGELFF TRBJ2-2 TRBV29-1
CASSLEVRGTEAFF TRBJ1-1 TRBV7-9
CASSLFTSYEQYF TRBJ2-7 TRBV28
CASSQVGRGIESTDTQYF TRBJ2-3 TRBV14
CASSLSLSGVSYEQYF TRBJ2-7 TRBV7-9
CASSLVAGTSGRVVNEQFF TRBJ2-1 TRBV4-1
CASTRTTGRSYNSPLHF TRBJ1-6 TRBV28
CASSSRMSNEQFF TRBJ2-1 TRBV7-2
CASSEFQNAGRNTGELFF TRBJ2-2 TRBV25-1
CASSLRDKNTEAFF TRBJ1-1 TRBV2
CASSTGQGGDEQFF TRBJ2-1 TRBV2
CASSLGGSGRTETQYF TRBJ2-5 TRBV7-9
CASSGGGGIGNEQFF TRBJ2-1 TRBV21-1
CASSFGTGRFYGYTF TRBJ1-2 TRBV28
CASSLWTWDRRSGANVLTF TRBJ2-6 TRBV7-9
CASSPGGFLEKLFF TRBJ1-4 TRBV5-5
CASSMTLVTGELFF TRBJ2-2 TRBV19
CASSRRDNGYEQYF TRBJ2-7 TRBV7-9
CASSLEVLGLAGGYNTGELFF TRBJ2-2 TRBV7-2
CASSPRSGASHYGYTF TRBJ1-2 TRBV28
CASSVYGIWGYTF TRBJ1-2 TRBV9
CASSFRGERTDTQYF TRBJ2-3 TRBV28
CASSLVSGTAEQYF TRBJ2-7 TRBV7-9
CASSYTGDTQYF TRBJ2-3 TRBV11-2
CASSLTSGEIDEQYF TRBJ2-7 TRBV27
CSATRQGTDTQYF TRBJ2-3 TRBV20-1
CASGLADEQFF TRBJ2-1 TRBV2
CASSLGQGVGGYTF TRBJ1-2 TRBV13